Listed below are T cell receptor beta chains from one sample, sequenced in a study of cytomegalovirus exposure and HLA in healthy donors. The protocol was immunoSEQ multiplex PCR, while the TCRdb copy is restricted to in-frame clones and leaves out a portion. This sample carries approximately 92,000 clones, about 70% of them seen once, and the ten largest clones take 8% to 10%. The specimen was PBMCs. The receptor source for this set is a man between 60 and 75 years old in good health and CMV-seronegative. Each CDR3 is given with its conserved first and last residue. A D gene is named only where the DNA matches it firmly. The size entry is marked missing in some rows and otherwise reads once, few, many or a size class.

cdr3_aa	cdr3_nt	clone_size	j_call	d_call	v_call
CASSGGQIDEQFF	TGTGCCAGCAGTGGGGGACAGATTGATGAGCAGTTCTTC	.	TRBJ2-1	TRBD1	TRBV6-1
CASSTIRTGGGYGYTF	TGTGCCAGTAGTACGATCCGGACAGGGGGAGGCTATGGCTACACCTTC	.	TRBJ1-2	TRBD1	TRBV19
CASSLRGGQGYNEQFF	TGTGCCAGCAGTTTACGGGGGGGGCAGGGCTACAATGAGCAGTTCTTC	.	TRBJ2-1	TRBD2	TRBV27
CASSQVEVGNSGNTIYF	TGCGCCAGCAGCCAAGTCGAGGTCGGGAACTCTGGAAACACCATATATTTT	few	TRBJ1-3	.	TRBV4-3
CASSPTGWLNEQYF	TGTGCCAGCAGCCCGACAGGGTGGCTCAACGAGCAGTACTTC	.	TRBJ2-7	TRBD1	TRBV6-1
CASSLEGGQGSGANVLTF	TGTGCCAGCAGCTTAGAAGGGGGACAGGGGTCTGGGGCCAACGTCCTGACTTTC	.	TRBJ2-6	TRBD1	TRBV7-8
CASSFHSGQGNTGELFF	TGTGCCAGCAGCTTTCATTCGGGACAGGGGAACACCGGGGAGCTGTTTTTT	.	TRBJ2-2	TRBD1	TRBV5-8
CSVELAGANEQYF	TGCAGCGTTGAACTAGCGGGAGCGAACGAGCAGTACTTC	.	TRBJ2-7	TRBD2	TRBV29-1
CASSVVGGAAGELFF	TGTGCCAGCAGCGTAGTGGGGGGGGCCGCCGGGGAGCTGTTTTTT	.	TRBJ2-2	.	TRBV9
CASSFPRQGRDEKLFF	TGTGCCAGCAGCTTCCCCAGACAGGGTCGGGATGAAAAACTGTTTTTT	.	TRBJ1-4	TRBD1	TRBV7-9
CASSGQDSGNTIYF	TGTGCCAGCAGCGGACAGGACTCTGGAAACACCATATATTTT	.	TRBJ1-3	TRBD1	TRBV6-1
CASSPSGSGRYEQYF	TGTGCCAGCAGCCCTAGCGGGAGTGGTAGGTACGAGCAGTACTTC	.	TRBJ2-7	TRBD2	TRBV7-9
CASSVGGNTGELFF	TGTGCCAGCAGCGTTGGCGGGAACACCGGGGAGCTGTTTTTT	.	TRBJ2-2	.	TRBV9
CASRGQGSSYEQYF	TGTGCCAGTAGGGGCCAGGGCAGCTCCTACGAGCAGTACTTC	.	TRBJ2-7	.	TRBV2
CATSRDQASGANGELFF	TGTGCCACCAGCAGAGATCAGGCTAGCGGGGCGAACGGGGAGCTGTTTTTT	.	TRBJ2-2	TRBD2	TRBV15
CASRAVNTDTQYF	TGTGCCAGCAGGGCTGTAAACACAGATACGCAGTATTTT	.	TRBJ2-3	.	TRBV28
CASNPVGDTQYF	TGTGCCAGCAACCCAGTCGGGGATACGCAGTATTTT	.	TRBJ2-3	.	TRBV6-6
CASSLLRSDTQYF	TGTGCTAGCAGCTTACTGCGGTCAGATACGCAGTATTTT	.	TRBJ2-3	.	TRBV7-7
CASSDQNEKLFF	TGTGCCAGTAGTGATCAGAATGAAAAACTGTTTTTT	.	TRBJ1-4	.	TRBV19
CASSEGQGAGEQYF	TGTGCCAGCAGTGAGGGACAGGGGGCGGGCGAGCAGTACTTC	.	TRBJ2-7	TRBD1	TRBV2
CASSDGRTNTGELFF	TGCGCCAGCAGCGACGGGAGGACGAACACCGGGGAGCTGTTTTTT	.	TRBJ2-2	TRBD2	TRBV5-1
CASSLAGRNTEAFF	TGTGCCAGCAGCTTAGCGGGGCGGAACACTGAAGCTTTCTTT	.	TRBJ1-1	.	TRBV7-8
CASRSTRADTQYF	TGTGCCAGCAGATCGACTCGGGCAGATACGCAGTATTTT	.	TRBJ2-3	.	TRBV6-5
CATSFTGSYGYTF	TGTGCCACCAGCTTTACAGGGTCCTATGGCTACACCTTC	.	TRBJ1-2	.	TRBV15
CASSSSGMGYEQYF	TGTGCCAGCAGCTCTAGCGGGATGGGCTACGAGCAGTACTTC	.	TRBJ2-7	TRBD2	TRBV5-4
CASSETGVNTEAFF	TGCGCCAGCAGTGAGACAGGGGTGAACACTGAAGCTTTCTTT	.	TRBJ1-1	TRBD1	TRBV10-2
CASSLAGGANTGELFF	TGTGCTAGCAGCTTAGCCGGGGGGGCAAACACCGGGGAGCTGTTTTTT	.	TRBJ2-2	TRBD2	TRBV7-7
CASSVGTGVASPLHF	TGTGCCAGCAGTGTCGGGACAGGGGTCGCTTCACCCCTCCACTTT	.	TRBJ1-6	TRBD1	TRBV2
CASNELNQPQHF	TGTGCCAGCAATGAACTGAATCAGCCCCAGCATTTT	.	TRBJ1-5	.	TRBV6-1
CASSLTGSNSPLHF	TGCGCCAGCAGCCTAACAGGGTCCAATTCACCCCTCCACTTT	.	TRBJ1-6	.	TRBV4-1
CASSLRGWAYEQYF	TGTGCCAGCAGTTTAAGGGGGTGGGCCTACGAGCAGTACTTC	.	TRBJ2-7	.	TRBV27
CASIQGGPSYEQYF	TGTGCCAGCATCCAGGGGGGTCCCTCCTACGAGCAGTACTTC	once	TRBJ2-7	.	TRBV2
CASSHPRDRKVQGYGYTF	TGTGCCAGCAGCCACCCCCGGGACAGAAAGGTTCAAGGCTATGGCTACACCTTC	.	TRBJ1-2	TRBD1	TRBV5-6
CASSYRGRGREKLFF	TGTGCCAGCAGTTACAGGGGTAGGGGGCGTGAAAAACTGTTTTTT	.	TRBJ1-4	TRBD1	TRBV6-5
CASSSRDIQSVQYF	TGTGCCAGCAGTTCCAGGGACATCCAAAGCGTTCAGTACTTC	.	TRBJ2-4	.	TRBV2
CASRPKATGELNTEAFF	TGTGCAAGTCGACCAAAAGCGACAGGGGAGTTGAACACTGAAGCTTTCTTT	.	TRBJ1-1	.	TRBV12-2
CASSEWVAGGNEQFF	TGTGCCAGCAGTGAATGGGTAGCGGGAGGCAATGAGCAGTTCTTC	.	TRBJ2-1	TRBD2	TRBV6-1
CASSPLTGGDTEAFF	TGTGCCAGCAGCCCTTTGACAGGGGGGGACACTGAAGCTTTCTTT	.	TRBJ1-1	TRBD1	TRBV11-1
CASSTSGGTFEAFF	TGTGCCAGCAGCACGTCGGGGGGAACTTTTGAAGCTTTCTTT	few	TRBJ1-1	.	TRBV5-4
CASSRVGTGRNEQFF	TGCGCCAGCAGCCGAGTCGGGACAGGGCGTAATGAGCAGTTCTTC	.	TRBJ2-1	TRBD1	TRBV5-1
CASSELGSGGNTGELFF	TGTGCCAGCAGTGAACTTGGTAGCGGGGGGAACACCGGGGAGCTGTTTTTT	.	TRBJ2-2	TRBD2	TRBV25-1
CASSADRDQPQHF	TGTGCCAGTAGTGCGGACAGAGATCAGCCCCAGCATTTT	.	TRBJ1-5	.	TRBV19
CASSTSTVNSPLHF	TGTGCCAGCAGCACCTCGACAGTTAATTCACCCCTCCACTTT	.	TRBJ1-6	.	TRBV7-8
CASNTGGPSQPQHF	TGTGCCAGCAACACAGGGGGACCCAGTCAGCCCCAGCATTTT	.	TRBJ1-5	TRBD1	TRBV2
CASSLGDRSWDEQFF	TGTGCCAGCAGCTTAGGGGACAGGTCGTGGGATGAGCAGTTCTTC	once	TRBJ2-1	TRBD1	TRBV7-9
CASSFNQGALIGAFF	TGTGCCAGCAGTTTTAACCAGGGGGCGCTAATTGGAGCTTTCTTT	once	TRBJ1-1	TRBD1	TRBV28
CASSLMGTGASEKLFF	TGCGCCAGCAGCTTAATGGGGACAGGGGCTTCCGAAAAACTGTTTTTT	.	TRBJ1-4	TRBD1	TRBV5-1
CASRTTGGGGELFF	TGTGCCAGCAGAACTACAGGGGGCGGCGGGGAGCTGTTTTTT	once	TRBJ2-2	TRBD1	TRBV6-5
CASSGNRGDNSPLHF	TGTGCCAGCAGTGGCAACAGGGGGGACAATTCACCCCTCCACTTT	.	TRBJ1-6	TRBD1	TRBV6-1
CASTVHINNEQFF	TGTGCCAGCACGGTCCATATTAACAATGAGCAGTTCTTC	.	TRBJ2-1	.	TRBV28
CASSMRVDNQPQHF	TGTGCCAGTAGTATGCGGGTTGACAATCAGCCCCAGCATTTT	.	TRBJ1-5	.	TRBV19
CASNDGTSGSRNTQYF	TGTGCCAGCAACGACGGGACTAGCGGGTCCCGGAATACGCAGTATTTT	once	TRBJ2-3	TRBD2	TRBV28
CASSSNKRGYTF	TGTGCCAGCAGCAGCAACAAGCGAGGCTACACCTTC	.	TRBJ1-2	.	TRBV7-6
CASSSGRGRAYEQYF	TGTGCCAGCAGCTCAGGACGCGGGAGGGCCTACGAGCAGTACTTC	.	TRBJ2-7	TRBD2	TRBV7-8
CASSLVPSQETQYF	TGTGCCAGCAGCTTAGTGCCCAGCCAAGAGACCCAGTACTTC	.	TRBJ2-5	.	TRBV7-2